The TCR beta chain described here comes from a study of graft-versus-host responses after intestinal transplantation. The repertoire was sequenced with immunoSEQ multiplex PCR; TCRdb's copy has only in-frame clones and lacks some. The table has over 70,000 clones, 90% seen once; the top ten hold roughly 4%. The germline gives CDR1 SGHTA, CDR2 FQGNSA. Unmatched junction bases numbered 10, after V lost 5 bases and J lost 2 bases. This CDR3 has 16 amino acids. A note on this clone: Its specificity is not known.

V and J are TRBV7-2 and TRBJ2-3, with 7 nucleotides matching TRBD2. The receptor comes from a human donor who was the organ donor for an intestinal transplant. Source: unstimulated CD8+ T cells sorted from spleen or lymph node cells, taken before transplant. The DNA for the CDR3 is TGTGCCAGCAGCCTCTTCTCCGGGGGGTACACAGATACGCAGTATTTT. This translates into CASSLFSGGYTDTQYF.